Shown below are 9 T cell receptor beta chains from a single sample sequenced in a study of T cell responses to AZD1222 COVID-19 vaccine. Some clones are missing from TCRdb's copy, which holds only in-frame ones; the method was immunoSEQ multiplex PCR. The sample lists about 180,000 clones, approximately 90% seen once, with 4% to 4.5% in the top ten. Material: peripheral blood, obtained 28 days after the second dose of the MenACWY control vaccine. Receptors originate from an adult who received the MenACWY meningococcal vaccine as a control.

The gene calls are TRBV19 and TRBJ2-6; D is uncertain. CDR3 length: 14 amino acids. CDR1 is LNHDA and CDR2 is SQIVND in the germline V gene (reference sequence). V was clipped by 3 bases and J by 5 bases, with 8 bases between them. The CDR3 sequence is CASSIEARANVLTF. The DNA for the CDR3 is TGTGCCAGTAGTATTGAGGCCAGGGCCAACGTCCTGACTTTC.

The J gene is TRBJ2-7, the V gene TRBV10-3, with 7 bases aligning to TRBD1. Looked up from germline, CDR1 is ENHRY and CDR2 is SYGVKD. CDR3 length equals 13 residues. After removal of 10 bases from V and 6 bases from J, the junction contained 12 bases not matched to a gene. This CDR3 is CATRQGVAAEQYF. In DNA form, the CDR3 reads TGTGCCACAAGACAGGGAGTAGCCGCCGAGCAGTACTTC.

This clone was detected only a few times. The gene calls are TRBV7-8 and TRBJ2-2; 13 bases line up with TRBD2. After removal of 6 bases from V and 0 bases from J, the junction contained 4 bases not matched to a gene. This CDR3 contains 17 residues. The germline gives CDR1 SGHVS, CDR2 FQNEAQ. CDR3 in amino acids: CASRLTSGRPNTGELFF. CDR3 coding DNA: TGTGCCAGCAGGCTGACTAGCGGGAGGCCGAACACCGGGGAGCTGTTTTTT. Full variable domain (missing parts from reference TRBV7-8 and TRBJ2-2): GAGVSQSPRYKVAKRGQDVALRCDPISGHVSLFWYQQALGQGPEFLTYFQNEAQLDKSGLPSDRFFAERPEGSVSTLKIQRTQQEDSAVYLCASRLTSGRPNTGELFFGEGSRLTVL.

This sequence joins TRBV6-5 and TRBJ1-1; D gene unclear. In germline, CDR1 is MNHEY, CDR2 SVGAGI. This CDR3 region has 13 residues. Trimming took off 2 bases at V and 6 bases at J, with 10 bases between the two ends. The CDR3 spells CASSYGERAEAFF. In nucleotides, the CDR3 is TGTGCCAGCAGTTACGGGGAGAGGGCTGAAGCTTTCTTT.

V gene TRBV2 combines with J gene TRBJ2-1; D unclear. The CDR3 has 13 residues. Germline-derived CDR1 and CDR2 are SNHLY and FYNNEI. V was shortened by 3 bases and J by 4 bases, with 7 bases between the two germline ends. The CDR3 DNA follows: TGTGCCAGCAGTGAGGAGCAGTACAATGAGCAGTTCTTC. Protein sequence: CASSEEQYNEQFF.

The CDR3, as DNA: TGTGCCAGCAGCTTACGGGGGATGGCTGAAGCTTTCTTT. Protein product: CASSLRGMAEAFF. The chain employs TRBV7-9 and TRBJ1-1; D may be TRBD1 (5 bases). V was pared by 2 bases and J by 6 bases, with 10 bases between. CDR1 is SEHNR and CDR2 is FQNEAQ in the germline V gene (reference sequence). The CDR3 totals 13 residues.

The V gene is TRBV7-2, the J gene TRBJ2-1; TRBD2 matches 11 bases. The germline CDR1 and CDR2 sequences are SGHTA and FQGNSA. J was trimmed by 4 bases and V by 1 base; bases with no gene match: 3. The CDR3 has 16 residues. CDR3: CASSLGLAGPYNEQFF. CDR3 DNA: TGTGCCAGCAGCTTAGGACTAGCGGGACCATACAATGAGCAGTTCTTC.

The chain links TRBV11-2 to TRBJ2-3; D is possibly TRBD2 (5 bases). This CDR3 has 18 residues. In germline, CDR1 is SGHAT, CDR2 FQNNGV. V lost 3 bases and J 4 bases, leaving 23 bases between the germline ends. CDR3 amino acids: CASSFPGEGIPTPDTQYF. CDR3 DNA sequence: TGTGCCAGCAGCTTCCCTGGTGAGGGAATTCCTACCCCAGATACGCAGTATTTT.

V is TRBV3-1 (or the pseudogene TRBV3-2) and J is TRBJ1-3; the D is unclear. The CDR3 consists of 16 residues. V was cut by 2 bases and J by 0 bases, with 11 bases left in between. CDR1 is LGHDT, CDR2 YNNKEL, per germline (reference sequence). The CDR3 bases are TGTGCCAGCAGCCAACCAAGCACAGACTCTGGAAACACCATATATTTT. It is translated as CASSQPSTDSGNTIYF.